The T cell receptor (beta chain) described here comes from a study of cytomegalovirus exposure and HLA in healthy donors. The overall study: A later analysis reported the same platform for the roughly 120 validation repertoires and the approximately 640 first-cohort repertoires.

TCRdb's copy holds only in-frame clones and misses some; the assay was immunoSEQ multiplex PCR. This sample has some 120,000 clones, with around 90% found just once. Per the germline V gene, CDR1 is SEHNR and CDR2 is FQNEAQ (reference sequence). The CDR3 sequence is 13 residues long. J was trimmed by 6 bases and V by 3 bases; bases with no gene match: 1. Of note for this clone: Its antigen remains unidentified.

Study-wide results and caveats: Most sequenced TCRs were rare (though some public TCRs occurred in many donors). The classifier was said to identify cytomegalovirus status with high specificity and sensitivity.

The receptor comes from a young woman in good health and CMV-seronegative. Sample: PBMCs. The chain links TRBV7-9 to TRBJ2-2, with 7 bases identical to TRBD1. CDR3 bases: TGTGCCAGCAGCTTTAGGGGGCCCGGGGAGCTGTTTTTT. Its translation is CASSFRGPGELFF.